The 9 T cell receptor beta chains below all came from one sample that was sequenced in a study of OX40 agonist ivuxolimab in advanced cancers. Clones were sequenced by immunoSEQ multiplex PCR, and TCRdb holds only the in-frame ones, with some missing. In the table there are some 94,000 clones, about 96% of which are singletons. The material was CD4+ or CD8+ T cells sorted from blood, obtained in a trial of the OX40 agonist ivuxolimab. The receptors come from an adult with an advanced solid tumor such as melanoma, head and neck, liver or kidney cancer.

The rearrangement uses TRBV28 and TRBJ2-1; weak D call: TRBD2 (5 bases). Germline-derived CDR1 and CDR2 are MDHEN and SYDVKM. With 4 bases removed from V and 10 bases from J, the gap between germline ends came to 11 bases. The CDR3 spans 12 residues. The CDR3 DNA follows: TGTGCCAGCAGTTCCACGGACTGGGAGCAGTTCTTC. The encoded protein is CASSSTDWEQFF.

This chain joins TRBV7-8 and TRBJ2-1; D unresolved. In germline, CDR1 is SGHVS, CDR2 FQNEAQ. With 5 bases removed from V and 7 bases from J, the gap between germline ends came to 12 bases. The CDR3 is 13 residues long. CDR3 bases: TGTGCCAGCAGCCCAGGCCGTAGGAATGAGCAGTTCTTC. Its protein product is CASSPGRRNEQFF.

In nucleotides, the CDR3 is TGTGCCTGCTGGAGCGGGTCAAATGAGCAGTTCTTC. Amino acid sequence: CACWSGSNEQFF. The chain combines TRBV30 with TRBJ2-1; D is possibly TRBD2 (6 bases). V gave up 6 bases and J gave up 7 bases, with 13 bases separating them. Germline V gives CDR1 GTSNPN, CDR2 SVGIG (reference sequence). This CDR3 has 12 residues.

This clone showed up just once. J is TRBJ2-3 and V is TRBV6-6; TRBD2 matches 11 bases. V shed 9 bases and J 0 bases; nucleotides not matched to a gene: 2. Germline V gives CDR1 MNHNY, CDR2 SVGAGI (reference sequence). This CDR3 has 14 residues. This chain's CDR3 is CASGTSGSTDTQYF. CDR3 in DNA: TGTGCCAGTGGGACTAGCGGAAGCACAGATACGCAGTATTTT.

V is TRBV6-1 and J is TRBJ2-7, with a possible D match to TRBD2 (6 bases). The CDR3 extends over 14 amino acids. V was shortened by 7 bases and J by 4 bases, with 17 bases between the two germline ends. Germline V gene sequence: CDR1 MNHNS, CDR2 SASEGT. In DNA, the CDR3 is TGTGCCAGCATTCTGGGAGCAGGAGGGTACGAGCAGTACTTC. It encodes CASILGAGGYEQYF.

This sequence joins TRBV7-9 and TRBJ2-3; D is unresolved. Germline CDR1 and CDR2: SEHNR and FQNEAQ (reference sequence). The CDR3 covers 10 residues. Trimming removed 9 bases from V and 2 bases from J, with 3 bases in between. The CDR3 loop is CASYTDTQYF. The DNA of the CDR3 is TGTGCCAGTTACACAGATACGCAGTATTTT.

For the CDR3, the DNA is TGTGCCAGCAGCCCGACCGGGACAGGGGACGAAAAACTGTTTTTT. It specifies CASSPTGTGDEKLFF. This chain uses TRBV13 with TRBJ1-4; 10 nucleotides match TRBD1. CDR1 and CDR2 from the germline V gene are PRHDT and FYEKMQ (reference sequence). The CDR3 extends over 15 amino acids. V was clipped by 5 bases and J by 8 bases; unmatched bases: 8.

The V and J genes are TRBV7-3 and TRBJ2-5; 8 bases align to TRBD2. V shed 0 bases, J shed 2 bases, and the junction held 2 bases outside the gene matches. The CDR3 extends over 15 amino acids. Germline values: CDR1 SGHTA, CDR2 FQGTGA. The CDR3, as DNA: TGTGCCAGCAGCTTAACTACTAGCGGACAAGAGACCCAGTACTTC. It encodes CASSLTTSGQETQYF.

The chain uses TRBV7-9 and TRBJ2-5; no clear D. This CDR3 has 13 amino acids. Germline loops: CDR1 SEHNR, CDR2 FQNEAQ (reference sequence). The V end lost 7 bases, the J end lost 0 bases, and 9 bases lay between the germline ends. This CDR3 reads CASTTGNQETQYF. CDR3 sequence (DNA): TGTGCCAGCACCACCGGTAACCAAGAGACCCAGTACTTC.